This T cell receptor (beta chain) derives from a study of blood T cell repertoires in COVID-19. The overall study: The study drew acute and convalescent COVID-19 samples from the United States, Italy and Spain.

The repertoire was sequenced with immunoSEQ multiplex PCR; TCRdb's copy has only in-frame clones and lacks some. This sample has some 350,000 clones, with approximately 86% found just once. The CDR3 length is 14 residues. V lost 0 bases and J 7 bases, leaving 12 bases between the germline ends. Germline V lookup: CDR1 MGHRA, CDR2 YSYEKL. This chain connects TRBV4-1 to TRBJ1-1; D is possibly TRBD1 (5 bases). The sequencing sample was made of peripheral blood. This receptor was taken from a human donor in a cohort sampled during active COVID-19. The CDR3 is CASSQESRQSEAFF. The CDR3 DNA reads as TGCGCCAGCAGCCAAGAAAGTCGACAGAGTGAAGCTTTCTTT.